This T cell receptor (beta chain) was documented in a study of spatial heterogeneity in lung cancer. Study-wide context: The study consistently detected more beta-chain than alpha-chain sequences. Findings and limits, study-wide: Whereas they appeared in blood less at follow-up, ubiquitous expanded tumor TCRs appeared there more at resection.

In regard to this clonotype: The antigen is not known. This may arise from a read error, as a much more abundant clone is one base away.

As for time point: sample taken at primary tumor resection. Without sorting, whole RNA was sequenced from tumor, nontumor lung or frozen PBMC. The donors comprised roughly 71 untreated early-stage non-small cell lung cancer patients. The CDR3 totals 13 residues. Trimming took 3 bases from V and 10 from J, leaving 15 bases between them. The germline V gene encodes CDR1 MGHDK and CDR2 SYGVNS. Individually, TCR cDNA molecules were each labelled with a unique molecular identifier. TCRdb reprocessed the 5' RACE reads with MiXCR, giving one entry per CDR3 protein. The sample has 14,000 to 15,000 distinct CDR3 sequences; 10% to 11% are singletons.

The source is a female donor with early-stage non-small cell lung cancer. Sequenced here: PBMCs, sampled at surgery. The chain joins TRBV25-1 to TRBJ1-1; possible D gene TRBD1, 5 bases. The CDR3 protein is CASSDEGAHRAFF. CDR3 bases: TGTGCCAGCAGTGATGAAGGGGCGCATAGAGCTTTCTTT. Drawing the rest from reference TRBV25-1 and TRBJ1-1, the complete variable domain is EADIYQTPRYLVIGTGKKITLECSQTMGHDKMYWYQQDPGMELHLIHYSYGVNSTEKGDLSSESTVSRIRTEHFPLTLESARPSHTSQYLCASSDEGAHRAFFGQGTRLTVV.